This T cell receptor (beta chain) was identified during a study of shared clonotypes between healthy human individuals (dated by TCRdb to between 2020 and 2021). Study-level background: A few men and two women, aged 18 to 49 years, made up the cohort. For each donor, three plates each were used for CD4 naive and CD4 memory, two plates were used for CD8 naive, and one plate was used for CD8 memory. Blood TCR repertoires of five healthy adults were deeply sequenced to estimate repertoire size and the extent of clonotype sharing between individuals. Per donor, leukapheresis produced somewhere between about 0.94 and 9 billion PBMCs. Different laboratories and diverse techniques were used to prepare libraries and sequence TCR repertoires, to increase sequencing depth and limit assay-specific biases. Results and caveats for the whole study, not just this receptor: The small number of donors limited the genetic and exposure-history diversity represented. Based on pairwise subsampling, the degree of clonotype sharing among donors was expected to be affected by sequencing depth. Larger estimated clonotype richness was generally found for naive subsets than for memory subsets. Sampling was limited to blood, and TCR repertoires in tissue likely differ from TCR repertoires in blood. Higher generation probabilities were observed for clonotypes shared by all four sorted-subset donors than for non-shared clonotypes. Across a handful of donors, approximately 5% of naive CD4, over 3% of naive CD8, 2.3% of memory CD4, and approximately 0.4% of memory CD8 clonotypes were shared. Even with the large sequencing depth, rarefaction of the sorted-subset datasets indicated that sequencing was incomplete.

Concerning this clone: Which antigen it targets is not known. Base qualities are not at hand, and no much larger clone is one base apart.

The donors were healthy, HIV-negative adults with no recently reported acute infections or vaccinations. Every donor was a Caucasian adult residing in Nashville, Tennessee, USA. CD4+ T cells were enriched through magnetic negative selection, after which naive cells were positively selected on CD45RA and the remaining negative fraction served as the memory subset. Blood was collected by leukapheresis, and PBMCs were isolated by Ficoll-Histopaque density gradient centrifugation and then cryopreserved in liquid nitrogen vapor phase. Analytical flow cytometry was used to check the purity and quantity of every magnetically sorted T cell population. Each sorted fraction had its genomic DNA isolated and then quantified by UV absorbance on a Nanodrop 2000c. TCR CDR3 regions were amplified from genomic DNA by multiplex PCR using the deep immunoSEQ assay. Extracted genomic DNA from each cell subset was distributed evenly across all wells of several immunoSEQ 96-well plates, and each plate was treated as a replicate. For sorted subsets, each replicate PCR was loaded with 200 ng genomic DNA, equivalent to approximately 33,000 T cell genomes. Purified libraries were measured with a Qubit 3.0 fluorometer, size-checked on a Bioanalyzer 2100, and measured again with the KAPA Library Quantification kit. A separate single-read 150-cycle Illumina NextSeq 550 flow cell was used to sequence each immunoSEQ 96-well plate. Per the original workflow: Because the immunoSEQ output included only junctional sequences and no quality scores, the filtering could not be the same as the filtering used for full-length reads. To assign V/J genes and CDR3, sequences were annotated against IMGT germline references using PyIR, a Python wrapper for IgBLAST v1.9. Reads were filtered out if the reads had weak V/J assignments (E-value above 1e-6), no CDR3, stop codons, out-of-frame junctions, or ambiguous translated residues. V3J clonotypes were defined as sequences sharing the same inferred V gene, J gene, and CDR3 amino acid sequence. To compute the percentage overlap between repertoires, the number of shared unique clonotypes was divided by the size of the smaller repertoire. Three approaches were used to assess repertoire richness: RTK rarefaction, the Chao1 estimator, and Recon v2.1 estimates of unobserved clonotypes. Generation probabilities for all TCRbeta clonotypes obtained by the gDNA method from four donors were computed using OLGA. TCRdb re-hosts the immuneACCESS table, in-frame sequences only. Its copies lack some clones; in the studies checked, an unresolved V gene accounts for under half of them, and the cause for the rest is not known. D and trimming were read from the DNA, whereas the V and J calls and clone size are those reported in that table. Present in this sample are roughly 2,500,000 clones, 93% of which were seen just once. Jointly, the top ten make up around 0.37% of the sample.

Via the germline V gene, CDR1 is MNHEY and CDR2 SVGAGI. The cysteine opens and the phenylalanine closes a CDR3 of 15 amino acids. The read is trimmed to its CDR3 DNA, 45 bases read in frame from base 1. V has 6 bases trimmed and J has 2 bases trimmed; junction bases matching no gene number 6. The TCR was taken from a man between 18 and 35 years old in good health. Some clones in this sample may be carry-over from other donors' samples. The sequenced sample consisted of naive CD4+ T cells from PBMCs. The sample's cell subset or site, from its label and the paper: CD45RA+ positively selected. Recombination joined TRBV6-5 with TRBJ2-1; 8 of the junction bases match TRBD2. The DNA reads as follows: TGTGCCAGCAGCCGGAGCGGGAGTGCCTACAATGAGCAGTTCTTC. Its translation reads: CASSRSGSAYNEQFF.